This T cell receptor beta chain emerged from a study of blood T cell repertoires in COVID-19. Looking at the study overall: Samples representing acute and convalescent COVID-19 were sourced from the United States, Italy and Spain. Nucleic acid was either cDNA or gDNA, and it came from T cells, B-cell-depleted T cells, or PBMCs.

As originally analysed: Estimation of nucleated cell counts was performed using reference gene primer amplification. The data were produced by immunoSEQ multiplex PCR, yet TCRdb's version contains in-frame clones alone and is incomplete. V, J and clone size were drawn from that table, and D and trimming were deduced from the DNA. The sample yields some 33,000 clones, 70% to 90% seen once. Trimming took off 0 bases at V and 7 bases at J, with 9 bases between the two ends. The CDR3 covers 13 residues. Germline values: CDR1 MGHRA, CDR2 YSYEKL. Sample: peripheral blood. This receptor was taken from a human donor in a cohort sampled during active COVID-19. J is TRBJ1-2 and V is TRBV4-1; D is undetermined. For the CDR3, the DNA is TGCGCCAGCAGCCAAGATCCCGAGTTTGGCTACACCTTC. It yields the protein CASSQDPEFGYTF.